The rows below give T cell receptor beta chains drawn from one sample of a study of cytomegalovirus exposure and HLA in healthy donors. TCRdb's table, derived via immunoSEQ multiplex PCR, lists solely in-frame clones and lacks some. The sample contains about 100,000 clones, about 70% of which appear only once. Specimen: PBMCs. The receptors stem from a man aged 45-60 years in good health and CMV-seropositive. Both conserved end residues are part of each CDR3. Each record gives: CDR3 DNA, CDR3 protein, clone size, J gene, D gene, V gene. The D gene is left open where the match is weak. Some rows mark clone size as missing; the rest say once, few, many or name a class of expanded clone.

TGTGCCAGCAGCTCGGGACTAGCGGGGGGGAATGAGCAGTTCTTC CASSSGLAGGNEQFF . TRBJ2-1 TRBD2 TRBV7-2
TGTGCCAGCAGCTTGGACAGACACGAGCAGTACTTC CASSLDRHEQYF . TRBJ2-7 . TRBV7-9
TGTGCCAGCAGCCCCCGGGGGGGGGCTGGAAACACCATATATTTT CASSPRGGAGNTIYF . TRBJ1-3 . TRBV5-6
TGTGCCAGTACCTTACTAGCGGGAGTACGGAATGTCTACGAGCAGTACTTC CASTLLAGVRNVYEQYF . TRBJ2-7 TRBD2 TRBV19
TGTGCCACCAGCACTACCTTAAGACAGTTCTACGAGCAGTACTTC CATSTTLRQFYEQYF . TRBJ2-7 . TRBV15
TGTGCCAGCAGCTCTCCGGGGACTAGCGGGAGGAGGTCCTACAATGAGCAGTTCTTC CASSSPGTSGRRSYNEQFF . TRBJ2-1 TRBD2 TRBV7-3
TGTGCCAGTAGTACGGACAGATTCTACGAGCAGTACTTC CASSTDRFYEQYF once TRBJ2-7 . TRBV19
TGTGCCTGGAGTGCATTCCCCGGGACGCTGAGCGGGGATACGCAGTATTTT CAWSAFPGTLSGDTQYF . TRBJ2-3 . TRBV30
TGTGCCAGCAGCTTCAGAGCGGGGGGCTACAATGAGCAGTTCTTC CASSFRAGGYNEQFF . TRBJ2-1 TRBD2 TRBV5-8
TGTGCCAGCAGCCCCAGGGGGACAGGGGGCCGGACTAATGAAAAACTGTTTTTT CASSPRGTGGRTNEKLFF few TRBJ1-4 TRBD1 TRBV7-3
TGTGCCAGCAGTGAGCTAGAACTAGAGACCCAGTACTTC CASSELELETQYF . TRBJ2-5 . TRBV2
TGTGCCAGCAGCACCGGGACTAGCACAGATACGCAGTATTTT CASSTGTSTDTQYF . TRBJ2-3 . TRBV5-4
TGTGCCAGCAGTCCCTCGCGGAGGTCCTCTAGGTATGGCTACACCTTC CASSPSRRSSRYGYTF . TRBJ1-2 . TRBV27
TGTGCCAGCAGTTATCGAGGACTAGCGGGGTCCAATGAGCAGTTCTTC CASSYRGLAGSNEQFF . TRBJ2-1 TRBD2 TRBV11-1
TGTGCCAGCAGCTTGGCGCTATACAATGAGCAGTTCTTC CASSLALYNEQFF . TRBJ2-1 . TRBV5-6
TGTGCCAGCGGGGAGGGTGGTGGGGCCAACGGCCTGACTTTC CASGEGGGANGLTF . TRBJ2-6 TRBD2 TRBV9
TGTGCCAGCAGTACCCGACAGGGAGTTGCCTACGAGCAGTACTTC CASSTRQGVAYEQYF . TRBJ2-7 TRBD1 TRBV28
TGTGCCAGCAGCTGGACAGTCTACGAGCAGTACTTC CASSWTVYEQYF few TRBJ2-7 . TRBV7-9
TGTGCCAGCAGCTTAGTGTCTAGCGGAAACACCGGGGAGCTGTTTTTT CASSLVSSGNTGELFF once TRBJ2-2 TRBD2 TRBV11-2
TGCAGCGTTGGGGGGGGACAGGGGGCCGGCACTGAAGCTTTCTTT CSVGGGQGAGTEAFF . TRBJ1-1 TRBD1 TRBV29-1
TGCGCCAGCAGCTTCGCGCGAACGGTCACCGGGGAGCTGTTTTTT CASSFARTVTGELFF . TRBJ2-2 . TRBV5-1
TGTGCCAGCAGTTTACAGGGGACGGTACGCGAGCAGTACTTC CASSLQGTVREQYF . TRBJ2-7 . TRBV28
TGCGCCAGCAGCCCCGGGACAGGGGGGAATGAGCAGTTCTTC CASSPGTGGNEQFF . TRBJ2-1 TRBD1 TRBV5-1
TGTGCCAGCAGCGCTAGACTAGCGGGTTCCTCTGGGGCCAACGTCCTGACTTTC CASSARLAGSSGANVLTF . TRBJ2-6 TRBD2 TRBV7-8
TGTGCCAGCAGACCATTCGGTTCGAACACCGGGGAGCTGTTTTTT CASRPFGSNTGELFF once TRBJ2-2 . TRBV5-5
TGTGCCAGCAGCCAAGATGGGTTGCGGAGGGCCCTTTTGGAGACCCAGTACTTC CASSQDGLRRALLETQYF . TRBJ2-5 . TRBV4-2
TGTGCCAGTAGTACCTGGGGGGGCGGGGATACGCAGTATTTT CASSTWGGGDTQYF once TRBJ2-3 . TRBV19
TGTGCCAGCAGCCTCAGCGAGGGCACAGATACGCAGTATTTT CASSLSEGTDTQYF . TRBJ2-3 . TRBV11-2
TGTGCAAGTCGCTTAGGGCGTAGCAGCGACTCTGGAAACACCATATATTTT CASRLGRSSDSGNTIYF . TRBJ1-3 . TRBV12-2
TGTGCCATCAGAGATGACAGAGAGACCCAGTACTTC CAIRDDRETQYF . TRBJ2-5 . TRBV10-3
TGTGCCAGCAGCCCAGGGGGCTCTGGGGCCAACGTCCTGACTTTC CASSPGGSGANVLTF . TRBJ2-6 TRBD1 TRBV28
TGTGCCAGTAGTGCCCCCCAGCAGCCCCAGCATTTT CASSAPQQPQHF . TRBJ1-5 . TRBV19
TGTGCCAGCAGTGAAGGCTGGAGGAACATTCAGTACTTC CASSEGWRNIQYF . TRBJ2-4 . TRBV6-1
TGTGCCAGCAGTTTAATTGCGGGAACCTACAATGAGCAGTTCTTC CASSLIAGTYNEQFF few TRBJ2-1 . TRBV28
TGTGCCAGCAGTGCCTGGCCCAGGGGCCCAGCACTGTACGAGCAGTACTTC CASSAWPRGPALYEQYF . TRBJ2-7 . TRBV6-1
TGCGCCAGCAGCCAATTCCACAGGGTAGCCAAAAACATTCAGTACTTC CASSQFHRVAKNIQYF few TRBJ2-4 . TRBV4-1
TGTGCCAGCAGCTTAGCCAGGGACTACAATGAGCAGTTCTTC CASSLARDYNEQFF . TRBJ2-1 . TRBV7-3
TGTGCCAGCAGCACGGACAGGGTATCTGGCTACACCTTC CASSTDRVSGYTF . TRBJ1-2 TRBD1 TRBV7-2
TGTGCCAGCAGCTTGCCTAGCGGGAGCCAAGAGACCCAGTACTTC CASSLPSGSQETQYF . TRBJ2-5 TRBD2 TRBV5-4
TGTGCCAGCAGCCCCTTGGTGGCAAGCGAGCAGTACTTC CASSPLVASEQYF . TRBJ2-7 . TRBV6-1
TGTGCCAGCAGCGGAGACAGGGGGAGGAACACTGAAGCTTTCTTT CASSGDRGRNTEAFF once TRBJ1-1 TRBD1 TRBV7-9
TGTGCCAGCAGCCCGGGACTGAGCGACTTTAATGAGCAGTTCTTC CASSPGLSDFNEQFF . TRBJ2-1 . TRBV5-6